This T cell receptor (beta chain) came from a study of blood T cell repertoires in COVID-19. Background on the study: Spain, Italy and the United States supplied samples that represented acute and convalescent COVID-19. From T cells, B-cell-depleted T cells, or PBMCs came the material, which was cDNA or gDNA.

In the source study's methods: Reference gene primer amplification gave nucleated cell count estimates. TCRdb keeps only in-frame clones here, not all; method: immunoSEQ multiplex PCR. That table gives V, J and clone size, and the DNA gave D and trimming. The sample consists of around 72,000 clones, around four fifths of them appearing once. The V gene end was trimmed by 3 bases and the J gene end by 8 bases; junction bases not matched to a gene: 1. The CDR3 is 11 amino acids. Per the germline V gene, CDR1 is DFQATT and CDR2 is SNEGSKA (reference sequence). The sequence was collected from a woman older than 75 with acute or convalescent COVID-19. The sequencing sample was made of peripheral blood. The gene calls are TRBV20-1 and TRBJ1-1; 9 bases are shared with TRBD1. CDR3 in DNA: TGCAGTGCTAGTGGACAGGGGGAAGCTTTCTTT. This gives the protein CSASGQGEAFF.